A selection of T cell receptor beta chains follows, all from one sample in a study of T cell repertoires in cytomegalovirus infection. MiXCR, run by TCRdb on the reads, gives a single entry per CDR3 protein. Here the sample spans 300,000 or so distinct CDR3 sequences, about 8.8% being singletons. Sequencing was performed on PBMCs. The source is a human donor in good health (CMV status not recorded). Some clones in this sample may be carry-over from other donors' samples. CDR3s include the opening cysteine and the closing phenylalanine or tryptophan. The D gene is left open where the match is weak. Not every row has a clone size; where given, it reads once, few, many or a size class.

abundance | d_gene | j_gene | v_gene | CDR3aa | CDR3nt
- | - | TRBJ2-1 | TRBV6-1 | CASGGQGYEQFF | TGTGCCAGCGGTGGGCAGGGTTATGAGCAGTTCTTC
many | - | TRBJ2-1 | TRBV7-3 | CASSRQTGDEQFF | TGTGCCAGCAGCCGTCAAACCGGGGATGAGCAGTTCTTC
many | TRBD2 | TRBJ2-3 | TRBV6-1 | CASRTQTSGVSYTQYF | TGTGCCAGCAGGACCCAGACTAGCGGGGTGTCGTATACGCAGTATTTT
many | - | TRBJ2-7 | TRBV27 | CASSLGGHRYEQYF | TGTGCCAGCAGTTTAGGGGGACATCGCTACGAGCAGTACTTC
many | TRBD2 | TRBJ2-3 | TRBV6-2/TRBV6-3 | CASSKRGGTLSSTDTQYF | TGTGCCAGCAGTAAACGCGGGGGGACTCTCTCTAGCACAGATACGCAGTATTTT
- | - | TRBJ2-6 | TRBV20-1 | CSAWNSGANVLTF | TGCAGTGCTTGGAACTCTGGGGCCAACGTCCTGACTTTC
many | - | TRBJ1-2 | TRBV5-6 | CASSSPTAGYGYTF | TGTGCCAGCAGCTCTCCGACCGCGGGCTATGGCTACACCTTC
few | TRBD1 | TRBJ1-5 | TRBV15 | CATSKDRAISNQPQHF | TGTGCCACCAGCAAAGACAGGGCAATTAGCAATCAGCCCCAGCATTTT
many | TRBD1 | TRBJ2-5 | TRBV5-1 | CASSLPTGAETQYF | TGCGCCAGCAGCTTACCTACAGGGGCCGAGACCCAGTACTTC
many | - | TRBJ1-1 | TRBV28 | CASTSGQSGEAFF | TGTGCCAGCACCTCCGGACAGAGCGGTGAAGCTTTCTTT
many | - | TRBJ1-1 | TRBV5-6 | CASSLGGGTAEAFF | TGTGCCAGCAGCTTGGGCGGGGGAACTGCTGAAGCTTTCTTT
few | - | TRBJ2-1 | TRBV29-1 | CSVPGDNEQFF | TGCAGCGTTCCAGGGGACAATGAGCAGTTCTTC
many | - | TRBJ1-2 | TRBV20-1 | CSARGSRGGSYTF | TGCAGTGCCAGGGGTTCCAGGGGTGGAAGCTACACCTTC
many | TRBD1 | TRBJ1-1 | TRBV18 | CASSQRGTATEAFF | TGTGCCAGCTCACAACGCGGGACAGCAACTGAAGCTTTCTTT
few | - | TRBJ2-2 | TRBV5-4 | CASSLIGQNTGELFF | TGTGCCAGCAGCTTGATAGGGCAGAACACCGGGGAGCTGTTTTTT
many | - | TRBJ1-1 | TRBV28 | CASSQVRAAEAFF | TGTGCCAGCAGTCAAGTACGAGCGGCTGAAGCTTTCTTT
many | - | TRBJ2-1 | TRBV14 | CASSRPDSYNEQFF | TGTGCCAGCAGCCGACCGGACAGTTACAATGAGCAGTTCTTC
many | - | TRBJ2-7 | TRBV7-2 | CASREAGSYEQYF | TGTGCCAGCAGGGAAGCGGGCTCCTACGAGCAGTACTTC
few | - | TRBJ1-1 | TRBV12-3/TRBV12-4 | CASSSEQGRTEAFF | TGTGCCAGCAGCTCAGAACAGGGACGGACTGAAGCTTTCTTT
many | - | TRBJ1-4 | TRBV5-1 | CASRGTAATNEKLFF | TGCGCCAGCAGGGGCACAGCTGCAACTAATGAAAAACTGTTTTTT
many | - | TRBJ1-4 | TRBV6-5 | CASSYSGSGWFF | TGTGCCAGCAGTTACTCTGGTTCGGGATGGTTTTTT
many | - | TRBJ2-3 | TRBV14 | CASSQNLLGADTQYF | TGTGCCAGCAGCCAAAATCTATTAGGGGCAGATACGCAGTATTTT
- | - | TRBJ1-1 | TRBV29-1 | CSVEGRMHLNTEAFF | TGCAGCGTTGAGGGACGGATGCACTTGAACACTGAAGCTTTCTTT
few | TRBD1 | TRBJ1-5 | TRBV20-1 | CSARRETGVFGPQHF | TGCAGTGCTCGAAGAGAAACAGGGGTATTTGGGCCCCAGCATTTT
- | TRBD1 | TRBJ1-4 | TRBV6-1 | CASSRDRAKELFF | TGTGCCAGCAGTCGGGACAGGGCTAAGGAACTGTTTTTT
many | TRBD2 | TRBJ2-7 | TRBV10-3 | CAISESGGVLRSDF | TGTGCCATCAGTGAATCTGGGGGGGTACTCCGTTCCGACTTC
many | - | TRBJ2-3 | TRBV10-1 | CASSEKGLGADTQYF | TGCGCCAGCAGTGAGAAAGGGTTAGGAGCAGATACGCAGTATTTT
few | - | TRBJ1-2 | TRBV12-5 | CASGLGQGYGYTF | TGTGCTAGTGGTTTGGGGCAGGGCTATGGCTACACCTTC
many | - | TRBJ1-1 | TRBV20-1 | CSARGHHTEAFF | TGCAGTGCTCGTGGACACCACACTGAAGCTTTCTTT
many | - | TRBJ2-1 | TRBV29-1 | CSVEGGTGEQFF | TGCAGCGTTGAAGGAGGGACCGGTGAGCAGTTCTTC
- | - | TRBJ1-1 | TRBV5-4 | CASSFGGREAFF | TGTGCCAGCAGCTTTGGTGGGCGGGAAGCTTTCTTT
few | TRBD2 | TRBJ2-1 | TRBV29-1 | CNVQTSGGYNEQFF | TGCAACGTACAGACTAGCGGGGGGTACAATGAGCAGTTCTTC
- | - | TRBJ1-2 | TRBV20-1 | CSATRRSNGYSF | TGCAGTGCTACCCGACGCAGCAATGGCTACTCCTTC
many | - | TRBJ2-4 | TRBV5-5 | CASSLEGSVAKNIQYF | TGTGCCAGCAGCTTGGAGGGCTCAGTAGCCAAAAACATTCAGTACTTC
many | - | TRBJ1-1 | TRBV6-6 | CASTLKDTEAFF | TGTGCCAGCACCTTAAAGGACACTGAAGCTTTCTTT
few | - | TRBJ1-2 | TRBV28 | CASSLEDFYGYTF | TGTGCCAGCAGTTTGGAAGATTTCTATGGCTACACCTTC
many | - | TRBJ1-1 | TRBV19 | CASSISGATEAFF | TGTGCCAGTAGTATTTCGGGGGCAACTGAAGCTTTCTTT
many | TRBD1 | TRBJ2-5 | TRBV6-6 | CASSYLRQGLVQYF | TGTGCCAGCAGTTACCTGAGACAGGGGTTAGTCCAGTACTTC
many | - | TRBJ2-1 | TRBV18 | CASSPTGSSYNEQFF | TGTGCCAGCTCACCCACTGGGAGCTCCTACAATGAGCAGTTCTTC
many | - | TRBJ2-2 | TRBV7-6 | CASSLGTDNTGELFF | TGTGCCAGCAGCTTGGGGACGGACAACACCGGGGAGCTGTTTTTT
many | TRBD1 | TRBJ2-1 | TRBV6-5 | CASSRQGVYNEQFF | TGTGCCAGCAGCAGACAGGGGGTGTACAATGAGCAGTTCTTC
many | TRBD1 | TRBJ2-1 | TRBV11-1 | CASSQGQTPYNEQFF | TGTGCCAGCAGCCAGGGACAGACCCCCTACAATGAGCAGTTCTTC
- | TRBD1 | TRBJ2-7 | TRBV20-1 | CSAGEAGTGSYEQYF | TGCAGTGCCGGGGAGGCCGGGACAGGGTCCTACGAGCAGTACTTC
few | TRBD1 | TRBJ2-1 | TRBV5-5 | CASRRTSGQYNEQFF | TGTGCCAGCAGGCGAACCTCGGGACAGTACAATGAGCAGTTCTTC
many | - | TRBJ2-1 | TRBV28 | CAAAQAGSYNEQFF | TGTGCCGCGGCACAGGCGGGCTCCTACAATGAGCAGTTCTTC